This is a list of T cell receptor beta chains from one sample in a study of regulatory T cells in long-lasting Graves disease. TCRdb independently ran MiXCR on the multiplex PCR reads; one entry per CDR3 protein. The profile covers some 450,000 distinct CDR3 sequences, with roughly 17% appearing a single time and roughly 10% taken by the ten largest. This sample also appeared in a second study, on T cells in Graves' hyperthyroidism and ophthalmopathy.

Sequences were derived from peripheral blood mononuclear cells (PBMCs), sampled at new diagnosis, from a patient treated with antithyroid drugs. The receptors here all came from a woman aged 25 to 45 with Graves disease. CDR3s include the opening cysteine and the closing phenylalanine or tryptophan. A D gene is named only where the DNA matches it firmly. Rows may omit the clone size; those that give it use once, few, many or a size class.

TGCAGTGCTAGAAGGGACAGGGTGTATGAGCAGTTCTTC	CSARRDRVYEQFF	many	TRBV20-1	TRBJ2-1	TRBD1
TGTGCCAGCAGCCCGGGGGTCTCCTACAATGATCAGTTCTTC	CASSPGVSYNDQFF	.	TRBV13	TRBJ2-1	.
TGTGCCAGCAGCTCTAGCGGGACCAGTTCGGATACGCAGTATTTT	CASSSSGTSSDTQYF	many	TRBV7-3	TRBJ2-3	TRBD2
TGTGCCACTAGGACTAGCGGGAACACCGGGGAGCTGTTTTTT	CATRTSGNTGELFF	few	TRBV12-3/TRBV12-4	TRBJ2-2	TRBD2
TGTGCCAGCAGCTGGGGACGCAGGTCTTCATCCTACGAGCAGTACTTC	CASSWGRRSSSYEQYF	many	TRBV11-2	TRBJ2-7	.
TGTGCCAGCACCAAATCAGCTGAGCAGTTCTTC	CASTKSAEQFF	many	TRBV6-2/TRBV6-3	TRBJ2-1	.
TGTGCCACCAGCAGAGAAGGGGGAGGCTCCTACAATGAGCAGTTCTTC	CATSREGGGSYNEQFF	many	TRBV15	TRBJ2-1	.
TGTGCCAGCACCATCGGCGTGGGAAACACCATATATTTT	CASTIGVGNTIYF	many	TRBV7-6	TRBJ1-3	.
TGTGCCAGTAGTTGGGACCCGGGCCTTAATCAGCCCCAGCATTTT	CASSWDPGLNQPQHF	many	TRBV19	TRBJ1-5	.
TGTGCCAGCAGCCAACTTCCTAGCTCGATCTCCTACAATGAGCAGTTCTTC	CASSQLPSSISYNEQFF	.	TRBV14	TRBJ2-1	.
TGTGCCAGCAGCGGAAACCCCGGACAGCACGAGTTCTTC	CASSGNPGQHEFF	many	TRBV9	TRBJ2-1	.
TGTGCCAGCAGTTTGACGGCGGGGGGCTATGGCTACACCTTC	CASSLTAGGYGYTF	many	TRBV28	TRBJ1-2	.
TGTGCCAGCAGGGAGCGCGACACCGGGGAGCTGTTTTTT	CASRERDTGELFF	few	TRBV9	TRBJ2-2	.
TGTGCCAGCAGCTTGGAGGGACAGGGCGATCAGCCCCAGCATTTT	CASSLEGQGDQPQHF	once	TRBV5-1	TRBJ1-5	TRBD1
TGTGCCAGCAGCTTAGCGGGAATAGATACGCAGTATTTT	CASSLAGIDTQYF	many	TRBV7-2	TRBJ2-3	.
TGTGCCAGCAGTTTATCGTTAACTTTAATGGGTGAGCAGTTCTTC	CASSLSLTLMGEQFF	many	TRBV27	TRBJ2-1	.
TGTGCCAGCAGCTTGCGACAGGGGCTTCGGTCACCCCTCCACTTT	CASSLRQGLRSPLHF	.	TRBV11-2	TRBJ1-6	TRBD1
TGTGCCAGCAGTCAACCCCAAGAGACCCAGTACTTC	CASSQPQETQYF	many	TRBV7-2	TRBJ2-5	.
TGTGCCAGCAGCCCCCTAGGCAGGGGGAACGAGCAGTACTTC	CASSPLGRGNEQYF	few	TRBV4-2	TRBJ2-7	TRBD1
TGTGCCTGGACTTGGACGGCGGGGAGCTTTAATGAGCAGTTCTTC	CAWTWTAGSFNEQFF	many	TRBV30	TRBJ2-1	.
TGTGCCAGCAGCCAAGATGGCTACAGTCAAGAGACCCAGTACTTC	CASSQDGYSQETQYF	.	TRBV3-1	TRBJ2-5	.
TGCAGCGCCCTGCGGGAGACCCAGTACTTC	CSALRETQYF	.	TRBV29-1	TRBJ2-5	.
TGTGCCAGTAGTAACGGACAATCAACTTTCTCCTACGAGCAGTACTTC	CASSNGQSTFSYEQYF	few	TRBV19	TRBJ2-7	.
TGCGCCAGCAGTGAGTCGGGACACTATGGCTACACCTTC	CASSESGHYGYTF	.	TRBV10-2	TRBJ1-2	.
TGCGCCAGCAGCCAGACCCAGGCTAGCGGGAGGACGGGTCGGGAGCTGTTTTTT	CASSQTQASGRTGRELFF	.	TRBV4-3	TRBJ2-2	TRBD2
TGTGCCAGCAGTTTCACAGGGGGCAATCAGCCCCAGCATTTT	CASSFTGGNQPQHF	many	TRBV12-3/TRBV12-4	TRBJ1-5	TRBD1
TGTGCCAGCATCCGGCCGGACTCCTACGAGCAGTACTTC	CASIRPDSYEQYF	many	TRBV28	TRBJ2-7	.
TGTGCCAGCAGCACCCCAATAGGATCTAACACCGGGGAGCTGTTTTTT	CASSTPIGSNTGELFF	few	TRBV7-9	TRBJ2-2	.
TGTGCCAGCAGCCACGGACGGAACTACGAGCAGTACTTC	CASSHGRNYEQYF	few	TRBV3-1	TRBJ2-7	.
TGTGCCAGCAGTCTTTCTAGCGGGAGGGCCTGGTTAAACACCGGGGAGCTGTTTTTT	CASSLSSGRAWLNTGELFF	many	TRBV28	TRBJ2-2	TRBD2
TGCGCCAGCAGCCAAGCGGCAGGTAACACTGAAGCTTTCTTT	CASSQAAGNTEAFF	many	TRBV4-3	TRBJ1-1	.
TGTGCCAGCCACTCCTACGAGCAGTACTTC	CASHSYEQYF	many	TRBV27	TRBJ2-7	.
TGTGCCAGCAGCCCGCAAGAGGTCTCGGAGACCCAGTACTTC	CASSPQEVSETQYF	many	TRBV7-6	TRBJ2-5	.
TGTGCCAGCAGCCCTTACCCGGATCTCACAGATACGCAGTATTTT	CASSPYPDLTDTQYF	many	TRBV11-2	TRBJ2-3	.
TGTGCCAGCAGCCTGGGGGCGGGAGGTAGAGGGGAGACCCAGTACTTC	CASSLGAGGRGETQYF	many	TRBV28	TRBJ2-5	TRBD2
TGTGCCAGCAGCTCCCGCCGGCTTTCACTCTATGGCTACACCTTC	CASSSRRLSLYGYTF	.	TRBV7-9	TRBJ1-2	.
TGTGCCAGCAGCCTTCGTACCATGAACACTGAAGCTTTCTTT	CASSLRTMNTEAFF	many	TRBV12-3/TRBV12-4	TRBJ1-1	.
TGTGCCAGCAGTTATAGTCCACCCGGGACAGGGAGCTCCTACGAGCAGTACTTC	CASSYSPPGTGSSYEQYF	.	TRBV6-2/TRBV6-3	TRBJ2-7	TRBD1
TGTGCCAGCTTTCGCCGGGACCCCGGGGAGCTGTTTTTT	CASFRRDPGELFF	many	TRBV7-9	TRBJ2-2	.
TGTGCCAGCAGTCCACGGAGCGGGAGAGGTTACGATGAGCAGTTCTTC	CASSPRSGRGYDEQFF	many	TRBV6-1	TRBJ2-1	TRBD2
TGTGCCAGCAGCGAGGGACTAGCGGGAGTTAACGGGGAGCTGTTTTTT	CASSEGLAGVNGELFF	few	TRBV6-1	TRBJ2-2	TRBD2
TGCAGTGCTACCGGGACAGTTACCACCTACGAGCAGTACTTC	CSATGTVTTYEQYF	many	TRBV20-1	TRBJ2-7	TRBD1